A selection of T cell receptor beta chains follows, all from one sample in a study of shared clonotypes between healthy human individuals. The repertoire was sequenced with immunoSEQ multiplex PCR; TCRdb's copy has only in-frame clones and lacks some. The sample carries more than 2 million clones, over 85% recorded once. Sequenced sample: naive CD4+ T cells sorted from blood. The receptors derive from a young man in good health. Both conserved end residues are part of each CDR3. Fields, in order: D gene, clone size, V gene, J gene, CDR3 protein, CDR3 DNA. A D gene is named only where the DNA matches it firmly. Only part of the rows carry a size: once, few, many, or a class if the clone is expanded.

>.|.|TRBV18|TRBJ1-1
CASSLGTEAFF
TGTGCCAGCTCTCTCGGTACTGAAGCTTTCTTT
>.|.|TRBV15|TRBJ2-3
CATSRDQTDTQYF
TGTGCCACCAGCAGAGATCAAACAGATACGCAGTATTTT
>.|.|TRBV7-9|TRBJ1-1
CASSLDRGTPEAFF
TGTGCCAGCAGCTTAGATCGAGGGACCCCTGAAGCTTTCTTT
>TRBD2|.|TRBV7-2|TRBJ2-4
CASSLAGTSGNIQYF
TGTGCCAGCAGCTTAGCCGGGACTAGTGGAAACATTCAGTACTTC
>.|.|TRBV30|TRBJ2-3
CAWSVRASGTDTQYF
TGTGCCTGGAGTGTAAGGGCTAGCGGCACAGATACGCAGTATTTT
>.|.|TRBV5-4|TRBJ2-5
CASSLDPLQETQYF
TGTGCCAGCAGCTTGGATCCGTTACAAGAGACCCAGTACTTC
>TRBD1|.|TRBV5-1|TRBJ1-1
CASSWGQGSNTEAFF
TGCGCCAGCAGCTGGGGACAGGGGTCGAACACTGAAGCTTTCTTT
>TRBD2|.|TRBV9|TRBJ2-5
CASSVERGLTNQETQYF
TGTGCCAGCAGCGTAGAACGGGGACTAACAAACCAAGAGACCCAGTACTTC
>TRBD1|.|TRBV2|TRBJ1-5
CASSLGTGNQPQHF
TGTGCCAGCAGTCTTGGGACAGGGAATCAGCCCCAGCATTTT
>TRBD2|.|TRBV11-2|TRBJ2-7
CASSLNSGIPHEQYF
TGTGCCAGCAGCTTGAATAGCGGGATCCCCCACGAGCAGTACTTC
>.|.|TRBV18|TRBJ2-5
CASSPKDGVVVETQYF
TGTGCCAGCTCACCAAAGGACGGCGTTGTTGTAGAGACCCAGTACTTC
>.|.|TRBV27|TRBJ2-4
CASSSGGMTGWVAKNIQYF
TGTGCCAGCAGTTCGGGGGGGATGACAGGGTGGGTAGCCAAAAACATTCAGTACTTC
>.|.|TRBV7-9|TRBJ2-7
CASSLGVREQYF
TGTGCCAGCAGCTTAGGAGTCCGCGAGCAGTACTTC
>.|.|TRBV4-3|TRBJ2-7
CASSQDGRDEQYF
TGCGCCAGCAGCCAAGATGGTAGGGACGAGCAGTACTTC
>.|.|TRBV11-2|TRBJ1-1
CASSPTGAEAFF
TGTGCCAGCAGCCCTACGGGCGCTGAAGCTTTCTTT
>TRBD2|.|TRBV10-2|TRBJ2-7
CASSQGLEMYEQYF
TGCGCCAGCAGCCAAGGACTAGAGATGTACGAGCAGTACTTC
>.|.|TRBV5-1|TRBJ2-7
CASSPLGGNSYEQYF
TGCGCCAGCAGCCCCCTAGGGGGAAACTCTTACGAGCAGTACTTC
>TRBD2|once|TRBV9|TRBJ2-1
CASSVTSGVANEQFF
TGTGCCAGCAGCGTAACTAGCGGGGTGGCCAATGAGCAGTTCTTC
>.|.|TRBV5-1|TRBJ1-2
CASSLGDSGYTF
TGCGCCAGCAGCTTGGGGGATAGCGGCTACACCTTC
>.|.|TRBV19|TRBJ2-2
CASRTSSNTGELFF
TGTGCCAGTAGGACCTCATCGAACACCGGGGAGCTGTTTTTT
>TRBD2|.|TRBV11-2|TRBJ2-7
CASSVTGLAVSEQYF
TGTGCCAGCAGCGTTACTGGGCTAGCGGTCTCAGAGCAGTACTTC
>.|.|TRBV10-3|TRBJ2-5
CAISNSSQETQYF
TGTGCCATCAGTAATTCATCCCAAGAGACCCAGTACTTC
>.|.|TRBV9|TRBJ1-4
CASSTRGGNEKLFF
TGTGCCAGCAGCACTAGAGGAGGAAATGAAAAACTGTTTTTT
>TRBD1|.|TRBV5-1|TRBJ1-2
CARRKGADDNYGYTF
TGCGCCAGAAGGAAGGGGGCAGATGATAACTATGGCTACACCTTC
>.|.|TRBV7-9|TRBJ2-3
CASSLQGSSTDTQYF
TGTGCCAGCAGCCTCCAGGGCTCTAGCACAGATACGCAGTATTTT
>.|.|TRBV10-3|TRBJ1-4
CAISAGQLNEKLFF
TGTGCCATCAGTGCGGGACAACTAAATGAAAAACTGTTTTTT
>TRBD2|.|TRBV29-1|TRBJ2-2
CSAAGLLNTGELFF
TGCAGCGCGGCGGGACTATTGAACACCGGGGAGCTGTTTTTT
>.|.|TRBV2|TRBJ2-7
CASSGQINYEQYF
TGTGCCAGCAGTGGGCAGATCAACTACGAGCAGTACTTC